The clone carrying this T cell receptor beta chain was found once. Sequenced by immunoSEQ multiplex PCR; TCRdb stores in-frame clones only, minus some. The sample lists around 30,000 clones, approximately 94% seen once, with under 8% in the top ten. The sample originates from a study of control samples from healthy donors and cancer patients. The CDR3 sequence is 12 residues long. Trimming removed 4 bases from V and 0 bases from J, with 3 bases in between. Per the germline V gene, CDR1 is LGHDT and CDR2 is YNNKEL (reference sequence). The chain is built from TRBV3-1 (or the pseudogene TRBV3-2) and TRBJ1-2; no clear D. The TCR originated in a man aged 60 to 75 in good health. Source material: blood. The CDR3 sequence: CASSLANYGYTF. For the CDR3, the DNA is TGTGCCAGCAGCCTAGCTAACTATGGCTACACCTTC.